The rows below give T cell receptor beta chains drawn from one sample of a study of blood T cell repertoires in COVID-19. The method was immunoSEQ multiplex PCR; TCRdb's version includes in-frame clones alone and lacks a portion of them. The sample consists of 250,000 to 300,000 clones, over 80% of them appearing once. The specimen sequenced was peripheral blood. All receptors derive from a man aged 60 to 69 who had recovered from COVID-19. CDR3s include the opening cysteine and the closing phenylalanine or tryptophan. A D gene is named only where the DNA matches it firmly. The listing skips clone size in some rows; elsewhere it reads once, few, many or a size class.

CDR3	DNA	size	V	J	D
CASSPGSGQGFSDTQYF	TGCGCCAGCAGCCCGGGTTCTGGACAGGGGTTTTCAGATACGCAGTATTTT	.	TRBV5-1	TRBJ2-3	TRBD1
CASSLGGQAFSLSGELFF	TGTGCCAGCAGCTTAGGAGGACAGGCGTTCTCACTATCCGGGGAGCTGTTTTTT	.	TRBV7-9	TRBJ2-2	TRBD1
CASSFATELLNQPQHF	TGTGCCAGCAGTTTCGCGACAGAGCTTCTTAATCAGCCCCAGCATTTT	.	TRBV28	TRBJ1-5	.
CATPAGTGRPRDNEQFF	TGTGCCACGCCTGCCGGGACAGGGCGCCCTCGTGACAATGAGCAGTTCTTC	.	TRBV24-1	TRBJ2-1	TRBD1
CASSPGSGESSYEQYF	TGTGCCAGCAGCCCTGGAAGCGGGGAGAGCTCCTACGAGCAGTACTTC	.	TRBV5-4	TRBJ2-7	TRBD2
CASSRGTGVNTEAFF	TGTGCCAGCAGTAGAGGGACAGGGGTGAACACTGAAGCTTTCTTT	.	TRBV14	TRBJ1-1	TRBD1
CASSFLKLSSGANVLTF	TGTGCCAGCAGTTTTCTGAAACTAAGCTCTGGGGCCAACGTCCTGACTTTC	.	TRBV6-2/TRBV6-3	TRBJ2-6	.
CASSLVPRRTQETQYF	TGTGCCAGCAGCTTAGTGCCTCGGAGGACCCAAGAGACCCAGTACTTC	.	TRBV7-8	TRBJ2-5	.
CASSSITRDRNTEAFF	TGTGCCAGCAGCTCCATAACCCGGGACAGGAACACTGAAGCTTTCTTT	.	TRBV5-4	TRBJ1-1	TRBD1
CASSLNRGRGETQYF	TGTGCCAGCTCACTAAACAGGGGGCGCGGAGAGACCCAGTACTTC	.	TRBV18	TRBJ2-5	TRBD1
CASSLALKRGTYNEQFF	TGCGCCAGCAGCTTGGCCTTGAAGCGGGGGACCTACAATGAGCAGTTCTTC	once	TRBV5-1	TRBJ2-1	TRBD2